One and the same sample provided the 6 T cell receptor beta chains below, sequenced in a study of blood T cells in healthy people across ages. Then a second PCR, running roughly 7 to 11 cycles, was carried out with a sample-barcoded 5' primer and a J-beta primer mix. In TCRdb, the 5' RACE reads were re-called with MiXCR into one record per CDR3 protein. This table holds fewer than 2,000,000 distinct CDR3 sequences, about 35% found once. The sequencing sample was made of blood. These TCRs come from a woman in her 30s in good health.

This clonotype was observed a few times. This chain joins TRBV5-1 and TRBJ2-3; D is uncertain. The CDR3 consists of 16 residues. The V gene lost 5 bases and the J gene lost 0 bases, with 16 bases spanning the gap. CDR1 is SGHRS, CDR2 YFSETQ, per germline. In DNA form, the CDR3 reads TGCGCCAGCAGTGGATCCGTTAGGCTCAGCACAGATACGCAGTATTTT. It specifies CASSGSVRLSTDTQYF. Full variable domain (remainder filled in from reference TRBV5-1 and TRBJ2-3): KAGVTQTPRYLIKTRGQQVTLSCSPISGHRSVSWYQQTPGQGLQFLFEYFSETQRNKGNFPGRFSGRQFSNSRSEMNVSTLELGDSALYLCASSGSVRLSTDTQYFGPGTRLTVL.

There are a few counts of this clonotype. The CDR3 loop is CASSKGYPSFSSGSSYNEQFF. As DNA, the CDR3 is TGTGCCAGCAGCAAAGGCTACCCGAGTTTTTCTAGCGGAAGCTCCTACAATGAGCAGTTCTTC. This rearrangement joins TRBV21-1 to TRBJ2-1; the table assigns TRBD2, which was not confirmed against the DNA. TRBV21-1 has pseudogene status. CDR3 size: 21 residues.

This chain joins TRBV28 and TRBJ2-7, with 7 bases matching TRBD2. V was clipped by 3 bases and J by 0 bases; unmatched bases: 5. The CDR3 consists of 15 residues. Germline V lookup: CDR1 MDHEN, CDR2 SYDVKM. The CDR3 nucleotides read TGTGCCAGCAGTTTTATGGCGGGAGCCTCCTACGAGCAGTACTTC. Protein product: CASSFMAGASYEQYF.

V and J are TRBV29-1 and TRBJ2-1; TRBD2 matches at 15 bases. Germline V gives CDR1 SQVTM, CDR2 ANQGSEA. CDR3 size: 16 residues. V shed 8 bases, J shed 1 base, and the junction held 6 bases outside the gene matches. CDR3 region: CSSGLAGGKSYNEQFF. The CDR3 DNA reads TGCAGCTCTGGACTAGCGGGGGGGAAATCCTACAATGAGCAGTTCTTC.

This clonotype has a count of ten or more. V is TRBV15 and J is TRBJ2-7; D uncertain. Germline assignment: CDR1 LNHNV and CDR2 YYDKDF (reference sequence). V was shortened by 0 bases and J by 4 bases, with 7 bases between the two germline ends. The CDR3 spans 13 residues. The CDR3 DNA reads TGTGCCACCAGCAGAGATCGTCGGTACGAGCAGTACTTC. Translated: CATSRDRRYEQYF.

Turning to this clonotype: A much larger clone differs by one base, so this may be a read error. This sequence joins TRBV5-1 and TRBJ2-7; D remains unclear. Germline V CDR1 and CDR2: SGHRS, YFSETQ. The CDR3 extends over 13 amino acids. The V and J ends lost 0 bases and 3 bases respectively, with 7 bases between them. The CDR3, as DNA: TGCGCCAGCAGCTTGGACATCTACTACGAGCAGTACTTC. Translating gives CASSLDIYYEQYF.